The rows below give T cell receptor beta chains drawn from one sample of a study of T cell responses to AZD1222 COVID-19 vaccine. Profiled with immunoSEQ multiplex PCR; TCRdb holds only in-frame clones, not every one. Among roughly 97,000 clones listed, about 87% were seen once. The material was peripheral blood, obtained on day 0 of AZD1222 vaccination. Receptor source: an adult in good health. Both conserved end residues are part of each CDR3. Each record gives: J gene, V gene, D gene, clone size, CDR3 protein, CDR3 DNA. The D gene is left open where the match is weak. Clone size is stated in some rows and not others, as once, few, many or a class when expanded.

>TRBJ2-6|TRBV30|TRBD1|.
CAWDRGRGANVLTF
TGTGCCTGGGACAGGGGGCGAGGGGCCAACGTCCTGACTTTC
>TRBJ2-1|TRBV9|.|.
CASAVGRVLYNEQFF
TGTGCCAGCGCTGTGGGGCGGGTCCTCTACAATGAGCAGTTCTTC
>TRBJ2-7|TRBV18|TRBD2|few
CASSPPGTSPYEQYF
TGTGCCAGCTCCCCCCCCGGGACTAGCCCCTACGAGCAGTACTTC
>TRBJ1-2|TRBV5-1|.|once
CASSLEGQRGYTF
TGCGCCAGCAGCTTAGAAGGACAGAGGGGCTACACCTTC
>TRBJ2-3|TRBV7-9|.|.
CASSLGPERSGTDTQYF
TGTGCCAGCAGCTTAGGCCCGGAGCGGAGCGGCACAGATACGCAGTATTTT
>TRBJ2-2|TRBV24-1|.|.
CATSDLGGGARTGELFF
TGTGCCACCAGTGATTTAGGAGGGGGGGCCAGGACCGGGGAGCTGTTTTTT
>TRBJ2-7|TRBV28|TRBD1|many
CASSLEDRVSYEQYF
TGTGCCAGCAGTTTAGAGGACAGGGTCAGCTACGAGCAGTACTTC
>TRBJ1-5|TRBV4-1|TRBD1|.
CASSQVGRGQGDGPQHF
TGCGCCAGCAGCCAAGTGGGACGGGGACAGGGGGATGGTCCCCAGCATTTT
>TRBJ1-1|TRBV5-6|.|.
CASSFWSGQMNTEAFF
TGTGCCAGCAGCTTTTGGAGTGGGCAGATGAACACTGAAGCTTTCTTT
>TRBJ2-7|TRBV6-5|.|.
CASSWGAGGKEQYF
TGTGCCAGCAGCTGGGGTGCCGGGGGAAAGGAGCAGTACTTC
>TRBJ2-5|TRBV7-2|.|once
CASSLRGRETQYF
TGTGCCAGCAGCCTCAGAGGGCGAGAGACCCAGTACTTC
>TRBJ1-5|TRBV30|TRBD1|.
CAWRPTDRGGSGNQPQHF
TGTGCCTGGAGACCGACGGACAGGGGTGGTTCGGGCAATCAGCCCCAGCATTTT
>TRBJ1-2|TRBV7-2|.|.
CADSKQGYGYTF
TGTGCCGACTCGAAACAGGGCTATGGCTACACCTTC
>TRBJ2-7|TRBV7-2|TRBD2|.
CASSSSGTSSGEQYF
TGTGCCAGCAGCTCCTCCGGGACTAGCTCTGGAGAGCAGTACTTC
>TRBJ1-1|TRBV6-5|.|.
CATKLGAVNTEAFF
TGTGCCACCAAACTAGGGGCAGTGAACACTGAAGCTTTCTTT
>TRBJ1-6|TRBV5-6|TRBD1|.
CASSLGPDRGSPLHF
TGTGCCAGCAGCTTGGGTCCGGACAGGGGTTCACCCCTCCACTTT
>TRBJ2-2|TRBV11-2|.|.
CASLPGTGELFF
TGTGCCAGTCTACCGGGCACCGGGGAGCTGTTTTTT
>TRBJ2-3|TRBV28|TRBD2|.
CASSERESGTDTQYF
TGTGCCAGCAGTGAGCGGGAGTCGGGCACAGATACGCAGTATTTT
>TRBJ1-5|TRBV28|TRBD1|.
CASILTGGAQPQHF
TGTGCCAGCATTCTAACAGGGGGCGCTCAGCCCCAGCATTTT
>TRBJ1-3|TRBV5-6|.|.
CASSPRLIPGNTIYF
TGTGCCAGCAGCCCCAGACTAATCCCTGGAAACACCATATATTTT
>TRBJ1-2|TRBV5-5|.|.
CASSYDPVRGNYGYTF
TGTGCCAGCAGCTACGACCCCGTTAGGGGTAACTATGGCTACACCTTC
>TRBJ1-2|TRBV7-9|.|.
CASSLYRSNYGYTF
TGTGCCAGCAGCTTATACCGCTCTAACTATGGCTACACCTTC
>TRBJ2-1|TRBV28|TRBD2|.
CASVRASGRAWDEQFF
TGTGCCAGCGTCAGGGCTAGCGGGAGGGCCTGGGATGAGCAGTTCTTC
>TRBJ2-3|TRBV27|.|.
CASSLTRRDTQYF
TGTGCCAGCAGCCTGACCCGCCGCGATACGCAGTATTTT
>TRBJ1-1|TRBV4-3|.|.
CASSQVNGWANTEAFF
TGCGCCAGCAGCCAAGTGAACGGGTGGGCGAACACTGAAGCTTTCTTT
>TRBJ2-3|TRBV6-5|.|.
CASSRLGGTDTQYF
TGTGCCAGCAGTAGACTAGGTGGCACAGATACGCAGTATTTT
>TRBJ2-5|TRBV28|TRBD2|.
CASRLLLSGGRTETQYF
TGTGCCAGCAGGCTCCTACTCAGCGGGGGTAGAACAGAGACCCAGTACTTC
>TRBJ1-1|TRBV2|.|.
CASSARKGRNTEAFF
TGTGCCAGCAGTGCCCGCAAAGGGAGGAACACTGAAGCTTTCTTT
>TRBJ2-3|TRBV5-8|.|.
CASSLVTGSDTQYF
TGTGCCAGCAGCTTAGTCACAGGTTCAGATACGCAGTATTTT
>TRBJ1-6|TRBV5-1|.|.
CASSLQDMGSPLHF
TGCGCCAGCAGCTTACAGGATATGGGTTCACCCCTCCACTTT
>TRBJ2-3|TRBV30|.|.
CAWSMGQGLGDTQYF
TGTGCCTGGAGTATGGGGCAGGGGTTAGGAGATACGCAGTATTTT
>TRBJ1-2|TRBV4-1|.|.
CASSQEWGTVDGYTF
TGCGCCAGCAGCCAAGAGTGGGGGACCGTCGATGGCTACACCTTC
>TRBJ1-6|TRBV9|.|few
CASSVEGYNSPLHF
TGTGCCAGCAGCGTAGAGGGGTATAATTCACCCCTCCACTTT
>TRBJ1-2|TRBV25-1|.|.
CASKRLGAGYTF
TGTGCCAGCAAAAGGCTCGGCGCTGGCTACACCTTC
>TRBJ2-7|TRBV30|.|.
CAWSRGYEQYF
TGTGCCTGGAGTCGGGGCTACGAGCAGTACTTC
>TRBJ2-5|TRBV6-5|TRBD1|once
CASSYAGGAETQYF
TGTGCCAGCAGTTACGCAGGGGGCGCAGAGACCCAGTACTTC
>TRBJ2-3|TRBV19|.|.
CASSIVDTQYF
TGTGCCAGTAGTATAGTGGATACGCAGTATTTT
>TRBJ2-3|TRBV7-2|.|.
CASSPYYSTDTQYF
TGTGCCAGCAGCCCCTACTATTCGACAGATACGCAGTATTTT
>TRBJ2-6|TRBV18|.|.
CASSPGAASGANVLTF
TGTGCCAGCTCACCAGGGGCTGCCTCTGGGGCCAACGTCCTGACTTTC
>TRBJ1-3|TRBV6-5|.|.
CASSFSRVSGNTIYF
TGTGCCAGCAGTTTTTCAAGGGTCTCTGGAAACACCATATATTTT
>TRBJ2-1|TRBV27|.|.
CASSTGGQFAGNEQFF
TGTGCCAGCAGTACCGGGGGACAGTTCGCTGGGAATGAGCAGTTCTTC
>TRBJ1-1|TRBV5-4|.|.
CASSLRGTEAFF
TGTGCCAGCAGCTTGCGGGGCACTGAAGCTTTCTTT
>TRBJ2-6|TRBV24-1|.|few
CASAPGTVGSGANVLTF
TGTGCCTCGGCGCCAGGGACTGTAGGATCTGGGGCCAACGTCCTGACTTTC